This T cell receptor beta chain was sequenced in a study of T-cell memory formation after mild COVID-19. Study-level background: Clusters were largely donor specific. Study-wide points: Most CD4+ clones that shrank were in CM and EM, while CD8+ ones turned up in EMRA.

In germline, CDR1 is SEHNR, CDR2 FQNEAQ (reference sequence). Trimming cost V 4 bases and J 0 bases, with 6 bases left between them. The CDR3 sequence is 14 residues long. Note on this clonotype: Antigen unknown.

cDNA libraries for TCR alpha and TCR beta, carrying sample barcodes and UMIs, came from 5'RACE with constant-segment primers. A single record per CDR3 protein comes from TCRdb applying MiXCR to the 5' RACE reads. This table has fewer than 450,000 distinct CDR3 sequences, more than 20% appearing once. The source is an adult woman who had mild COVID-19 (a few samples of this study predate the infection). Cell type and time point are not known. Sequences were obtained from PBMCs or a T cell subset sorted from them (not recorded which). The chain couples TRBV7-9 to TRBJ2-2; D remains ambiguous. The CDR3 region has the DNA TGTGCCAGCAGCTCGGAACCGAACACCGGGGAGCTGTTTTTT. Encoded protein: CASSSEPNTGELFF.